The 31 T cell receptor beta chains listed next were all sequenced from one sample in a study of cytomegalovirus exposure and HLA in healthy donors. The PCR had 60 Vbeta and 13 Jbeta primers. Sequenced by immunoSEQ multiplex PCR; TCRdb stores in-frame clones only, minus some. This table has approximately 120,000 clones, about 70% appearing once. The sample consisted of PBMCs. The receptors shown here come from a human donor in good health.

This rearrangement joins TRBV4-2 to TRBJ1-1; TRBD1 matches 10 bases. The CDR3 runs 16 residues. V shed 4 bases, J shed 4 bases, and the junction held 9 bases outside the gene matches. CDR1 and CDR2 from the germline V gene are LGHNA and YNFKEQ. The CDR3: CASSPLTGGAGTEAFF. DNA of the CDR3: TGTGCCAGCAGCCCCCTGACAGGGGGCGCGGGCACTGAAGCTTTCTTT.

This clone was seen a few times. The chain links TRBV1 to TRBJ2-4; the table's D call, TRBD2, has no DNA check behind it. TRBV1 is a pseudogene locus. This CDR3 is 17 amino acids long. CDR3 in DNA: TGCACCAGCAGCCAAGGAGGGTGGACTAGCGGCAAAAACATTCAGTACTTC. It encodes CTSSQGGWTSGKNIQYF.

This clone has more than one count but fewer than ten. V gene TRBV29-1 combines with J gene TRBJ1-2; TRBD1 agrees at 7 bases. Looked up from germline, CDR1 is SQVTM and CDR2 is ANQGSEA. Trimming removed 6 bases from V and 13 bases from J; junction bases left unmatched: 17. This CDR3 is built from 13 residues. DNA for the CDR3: TGCAGCGTCAACGACAGGGCGGGGTCGAAGACCACCTTC. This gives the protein CSVNDRAGSKTTF.

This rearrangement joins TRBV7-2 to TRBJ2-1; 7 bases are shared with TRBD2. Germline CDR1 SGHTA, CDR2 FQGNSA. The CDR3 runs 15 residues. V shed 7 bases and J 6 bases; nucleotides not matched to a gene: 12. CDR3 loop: CASTLGGGRINEQFF. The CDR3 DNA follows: TGTGCCAGCACCCTGGGGGGAGGGCGTATCAATGAGCAGTTCTTC.

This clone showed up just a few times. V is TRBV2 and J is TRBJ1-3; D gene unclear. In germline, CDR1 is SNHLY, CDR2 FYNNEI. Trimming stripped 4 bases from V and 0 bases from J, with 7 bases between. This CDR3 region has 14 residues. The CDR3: CASSGLLSGNTIYF. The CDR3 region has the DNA TGTGCCAGCAGTGGACTCCTCTCTGGAAACACCATATATTTT.

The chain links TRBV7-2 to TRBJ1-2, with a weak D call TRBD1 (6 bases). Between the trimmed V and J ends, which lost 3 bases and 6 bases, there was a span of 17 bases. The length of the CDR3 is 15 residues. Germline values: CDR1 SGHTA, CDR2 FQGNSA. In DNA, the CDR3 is TGTGCCAGCAGCTTCGGTCAACAGGGTAAAGATGGCTACACCTTC. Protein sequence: CASSFGQQGKDGYTF. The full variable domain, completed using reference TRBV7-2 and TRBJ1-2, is GAGVSQSPSNKVTEKGKDVELRCDPISGHTALYWYRQSLGQGLEFLIYFQGNSAPDKSGLPSDRFSAERTGGSVSTLTIQRTQQEDSAVYLCASSFGQQGKDGYTFGSGTRLTVV.

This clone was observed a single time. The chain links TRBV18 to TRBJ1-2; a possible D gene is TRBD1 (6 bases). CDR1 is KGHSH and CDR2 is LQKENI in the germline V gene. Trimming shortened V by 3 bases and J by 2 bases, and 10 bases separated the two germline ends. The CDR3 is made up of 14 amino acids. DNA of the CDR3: TGTGCCAGCTCACCTCGGACAGACAACTATGGCTACACCTTC. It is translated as CASSPRTDNYGYTF.

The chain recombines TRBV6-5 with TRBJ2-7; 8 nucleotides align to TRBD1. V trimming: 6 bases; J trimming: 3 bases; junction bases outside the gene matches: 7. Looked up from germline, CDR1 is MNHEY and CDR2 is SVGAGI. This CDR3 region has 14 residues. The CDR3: CASRLTGTGYEQYF. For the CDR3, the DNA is TGTGCCAGCAGGCTAACCGGGACAGGCTACGAGCAGTACTTC.

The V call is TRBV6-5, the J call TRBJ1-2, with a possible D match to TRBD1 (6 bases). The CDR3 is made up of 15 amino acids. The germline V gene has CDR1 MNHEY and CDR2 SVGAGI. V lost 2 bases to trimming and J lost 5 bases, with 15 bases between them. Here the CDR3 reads CASSYEGTTSYGYTF. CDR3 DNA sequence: TGTGCCAGCAGTTACGAAGGGACAACATCGTATGGCTACACCTTC.

The chain's CDR3 is CASSRIRDRAYEQYF. In nucleotides, the CDR3 is TGTGCCAGCAGCCGGATCCGGGACAGGGCCTACGAGCAGTACTTC. This chain joins TRBV5-6 and TRBJ2-7, with TRBD1 matching over 9 bases. V was clipped by 4 bases and J by 2 bases; unmatched bases: 7. The CDR3 extends over 15 amino acids. Germline V gives CDR1 SGHDT, CDR2 YYEEEE.

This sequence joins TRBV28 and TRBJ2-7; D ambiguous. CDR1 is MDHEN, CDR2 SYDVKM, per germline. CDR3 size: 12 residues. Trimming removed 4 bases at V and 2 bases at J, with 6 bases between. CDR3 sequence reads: CASSSGTYEQYF. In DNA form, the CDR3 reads TGTGCCAGCAGTTCAGGTACCTACGAGCAGTACTTC.

The DNA for the CDR3 is TGTGCCAGCAGTTCTACAGGACCCCCCTATGGCTACACCTTC. Translating gives CASSSTGPPYGYTF. The rearrangement joins TRBV27 to TRBJ1-2, with D perhaps matching TRBD1 (5 bases). The CDR3 runs to 14 residues. V lost 4 bases and J 4 bases, leaving 13 bases between the germline ends. CDR1 and CDR2 from the germline V gene are MNHEY and SMNVEV (reference sequence).

CDR3: CASSPGQGAYGYTF. The CDR3, as DNA: TGTGCCAGTAGTCCCGGACAGGGGGCCTATGGCTACACCTTC. The J gene is TRBJ1-2, the V gene TRBV19, with 11 bases that match TRBD1. Germline V gene sequence: CDR1 LNHDA, CDR2 SQIVND (reference sequence). The CDR3 sequence is 14 residues long. V gave up 5 bases and J gave up 4 bases; unmatched junction bases: 3.

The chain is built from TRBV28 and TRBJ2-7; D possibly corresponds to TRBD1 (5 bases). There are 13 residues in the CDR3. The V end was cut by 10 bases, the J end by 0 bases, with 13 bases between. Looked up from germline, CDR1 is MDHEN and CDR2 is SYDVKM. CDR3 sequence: CATTEISSYEQYF. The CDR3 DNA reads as TGTGCCACGACAGAAATCTCCTCCTACGAGCAGTACTTC.

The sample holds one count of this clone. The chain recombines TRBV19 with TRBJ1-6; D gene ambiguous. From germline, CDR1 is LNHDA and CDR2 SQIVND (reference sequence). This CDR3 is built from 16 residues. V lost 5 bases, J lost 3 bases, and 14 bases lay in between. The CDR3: CASSALGRGYNSPLHF. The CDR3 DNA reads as TGTGCCAGTAGTGCCCTCGGGCGGGGCTATAATTCACCCCTCCACTTT.

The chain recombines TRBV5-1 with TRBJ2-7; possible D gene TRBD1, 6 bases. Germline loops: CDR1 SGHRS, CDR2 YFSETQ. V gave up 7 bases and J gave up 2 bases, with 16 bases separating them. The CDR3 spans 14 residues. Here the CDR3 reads CASSSSQGPYEQYF. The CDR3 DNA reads TGCGCCAGCTCATCCAGTCAGGGGCCCTACGAGCAGTACTTC.

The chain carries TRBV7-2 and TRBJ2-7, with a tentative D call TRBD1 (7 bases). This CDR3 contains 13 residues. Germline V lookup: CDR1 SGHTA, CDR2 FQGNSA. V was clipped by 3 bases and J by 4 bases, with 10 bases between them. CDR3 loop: CASSFRGDYEQYF. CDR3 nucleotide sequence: TGTGCCAGCAGCTTCAGGGGGGATTACGAGCAGTACTTC.

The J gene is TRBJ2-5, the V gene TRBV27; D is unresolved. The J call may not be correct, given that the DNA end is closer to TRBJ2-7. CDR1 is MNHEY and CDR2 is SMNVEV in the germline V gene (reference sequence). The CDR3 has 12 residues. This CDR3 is CASSSSSYEQYF. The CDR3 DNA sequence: TGTGCCAGCAGTTCGAGCTCCTACGAGCAGTACTTC.

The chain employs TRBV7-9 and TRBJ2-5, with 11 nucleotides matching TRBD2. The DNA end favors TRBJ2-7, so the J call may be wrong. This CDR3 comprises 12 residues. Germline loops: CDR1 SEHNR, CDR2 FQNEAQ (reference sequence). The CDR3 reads CASSGTSGEQYF. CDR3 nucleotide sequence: TGTGCCAGCTCCGGGACTAGCGGCGAGCAGTACTTC.

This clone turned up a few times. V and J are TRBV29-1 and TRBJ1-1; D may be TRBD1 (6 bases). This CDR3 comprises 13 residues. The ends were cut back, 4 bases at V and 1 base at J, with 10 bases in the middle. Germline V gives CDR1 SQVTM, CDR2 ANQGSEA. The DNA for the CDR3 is TGCAGCGTTGCGGACAGACCGAACACTGAAGCTTTCTTT. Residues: CSVADRPNTEAFF.

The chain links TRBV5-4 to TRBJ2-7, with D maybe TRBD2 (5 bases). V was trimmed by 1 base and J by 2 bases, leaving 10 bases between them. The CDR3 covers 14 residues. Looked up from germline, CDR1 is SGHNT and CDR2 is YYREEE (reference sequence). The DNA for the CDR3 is TGTGCCAGCAGCTTGAAGTCCGGGACCTACGAGCAGTACTTC. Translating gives CASSLKSGTYEQYF.

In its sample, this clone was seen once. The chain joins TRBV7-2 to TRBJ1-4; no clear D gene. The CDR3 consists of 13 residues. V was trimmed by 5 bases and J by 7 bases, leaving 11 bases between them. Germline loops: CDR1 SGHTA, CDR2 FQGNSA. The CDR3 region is CASSIQYSEKLFF. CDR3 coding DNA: TGTGCCAGCAGCATACAGTATTCTGAAAAACTGTTTTTT.

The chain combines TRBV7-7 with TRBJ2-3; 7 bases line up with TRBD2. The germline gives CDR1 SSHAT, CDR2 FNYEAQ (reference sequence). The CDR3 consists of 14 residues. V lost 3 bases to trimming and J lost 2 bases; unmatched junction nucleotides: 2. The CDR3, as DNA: TGTGCCAGCAGCTTGGGAGGGGACACAGATACGCAGTATTTT. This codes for CASSLGGDTDTQYF.

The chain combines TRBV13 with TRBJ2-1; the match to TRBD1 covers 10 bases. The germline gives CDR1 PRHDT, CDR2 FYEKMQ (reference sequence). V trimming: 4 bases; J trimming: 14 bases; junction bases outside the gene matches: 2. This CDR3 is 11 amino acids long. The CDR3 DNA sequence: TGTGCCAGCAGCTCCGGGACAGGGGAGTTCTTC. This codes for CASSSGTGEFF.

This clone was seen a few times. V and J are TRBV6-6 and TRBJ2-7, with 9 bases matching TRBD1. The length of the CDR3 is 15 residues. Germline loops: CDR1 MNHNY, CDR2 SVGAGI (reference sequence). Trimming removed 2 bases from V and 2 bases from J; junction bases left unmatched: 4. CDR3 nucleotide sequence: TGTGCCAGCAGTTACGGACAGGGGAGCACCTACGAGCAGTACTTC. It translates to CASSYGQGSTYEQYF.

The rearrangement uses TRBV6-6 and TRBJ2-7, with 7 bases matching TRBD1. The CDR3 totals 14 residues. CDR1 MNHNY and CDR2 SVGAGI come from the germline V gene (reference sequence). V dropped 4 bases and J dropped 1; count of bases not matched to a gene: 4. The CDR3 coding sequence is TGTGCCAGCAGTTCCGGGACAGCATCCTACGAGCAGTACTTC. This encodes CASSSGTASYEQYF.

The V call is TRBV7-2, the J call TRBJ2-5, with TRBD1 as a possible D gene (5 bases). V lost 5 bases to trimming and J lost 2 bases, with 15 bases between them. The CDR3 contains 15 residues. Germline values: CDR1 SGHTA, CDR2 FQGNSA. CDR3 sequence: CASSPRVGSQETQYF. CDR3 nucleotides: TGTGCCAGCAGCCCCAGGGTAGGGTCGCAAGAGACCCAGTACTTC.

CDR3 loop: CASSEASGSYNEQFF. CDR3 nucleotide sequence: TGTGCCAGCAGTGAAGCCAGCGGTTCATACAATGAGCAGTTCTTC. The chain uses TRBV25-1 and TRBJ2-1; perhaps TRBD2 as D (5 bases). This CDR3 has 15 residues. Germline CDR1 MGHDK, CDR2 SYGVNS. V was clipped by 2 bases and J by 4 bases, with 12 bases between them.

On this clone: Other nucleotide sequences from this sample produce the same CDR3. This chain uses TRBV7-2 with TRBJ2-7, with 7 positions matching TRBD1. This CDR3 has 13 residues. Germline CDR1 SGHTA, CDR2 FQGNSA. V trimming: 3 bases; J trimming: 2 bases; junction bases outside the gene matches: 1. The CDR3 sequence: CASSLGQPYEQYF. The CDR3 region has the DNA TGTGCCAGCAGCTTGGGACAGCCCTACGAGCAGTACTTC.

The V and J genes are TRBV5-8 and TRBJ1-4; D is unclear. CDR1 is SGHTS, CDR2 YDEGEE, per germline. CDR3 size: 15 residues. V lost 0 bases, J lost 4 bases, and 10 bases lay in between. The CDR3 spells CASSLARRSNEKLFF. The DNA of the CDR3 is TGTGCCAGCAGCTTGGCTCGTCGGAGTAATGAAAAACTGTTTTTT. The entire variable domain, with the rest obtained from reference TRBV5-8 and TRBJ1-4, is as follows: EAGVTQSPTHLIKTRGQQATLRCSPISGHTSVYWYQQALGLGLQFLLWYDEGEERNRGNFPPRFSGRQFPNYSSELNVNALELEDSALYLCASSLARRSNEKLFFGSGTQLSVL.

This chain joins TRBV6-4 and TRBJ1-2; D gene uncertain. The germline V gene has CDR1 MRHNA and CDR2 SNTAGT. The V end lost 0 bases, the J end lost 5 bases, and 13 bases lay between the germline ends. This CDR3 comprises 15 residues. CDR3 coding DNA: TGTGCCAGCAGTGACTCGAGTTTTACGAGTTATGGCTACACCTTC. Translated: CASSDSSFTSYGYTF.